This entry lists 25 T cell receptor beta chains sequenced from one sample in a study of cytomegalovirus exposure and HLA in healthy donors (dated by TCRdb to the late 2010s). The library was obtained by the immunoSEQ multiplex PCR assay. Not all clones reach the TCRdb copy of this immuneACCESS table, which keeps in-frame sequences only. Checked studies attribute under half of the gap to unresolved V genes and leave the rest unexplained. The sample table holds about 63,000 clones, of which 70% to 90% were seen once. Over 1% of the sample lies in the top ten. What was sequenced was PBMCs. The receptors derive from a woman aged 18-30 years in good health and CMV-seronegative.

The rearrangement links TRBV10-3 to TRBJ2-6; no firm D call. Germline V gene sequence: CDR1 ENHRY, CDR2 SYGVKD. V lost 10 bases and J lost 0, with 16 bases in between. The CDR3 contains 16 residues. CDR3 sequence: CANRGALLSGANVLTF. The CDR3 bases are TGTGCCAATCGCGGAGCGCTCCTCTCTGGGGCCAACGTCCTGACTTTC.

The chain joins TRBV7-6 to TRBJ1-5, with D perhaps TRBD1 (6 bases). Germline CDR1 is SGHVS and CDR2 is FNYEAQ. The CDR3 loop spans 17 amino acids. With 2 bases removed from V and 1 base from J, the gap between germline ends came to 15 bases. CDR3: CASSLYLRGGSNQPQHF. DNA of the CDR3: TGTGCCAGCAGCTTATATCTCCGGGGGGGCAGCAATCAGCCCCAGCATTTT. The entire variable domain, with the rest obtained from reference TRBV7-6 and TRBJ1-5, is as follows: GAGVSQSPRYKVTKRGQDVALRCDPISGHVSLYWYRQALGQGPEFLTYFNYEAQQDKSGLPNDRFSAERPEGSISTLTIQRTEQRDSAMYRCASSLYLRGGSNQPQHFGDGTRLSIL.

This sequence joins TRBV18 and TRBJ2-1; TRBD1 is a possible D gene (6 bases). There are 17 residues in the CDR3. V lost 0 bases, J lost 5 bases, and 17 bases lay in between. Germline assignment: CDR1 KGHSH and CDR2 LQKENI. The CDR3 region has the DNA TGTGCCAGCTCACCACCAACAGGGTCGTCTTTCCACAATGAGCAGTTCTTC. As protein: CASSPPTGSSFHNEQFF.

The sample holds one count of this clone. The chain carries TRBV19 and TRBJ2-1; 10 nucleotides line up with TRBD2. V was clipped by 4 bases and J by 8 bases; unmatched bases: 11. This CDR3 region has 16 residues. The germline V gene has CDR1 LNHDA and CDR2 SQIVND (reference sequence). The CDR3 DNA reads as TGTGCCAGTAGTACCCCCCCGCCTAGCGGGAGTGATGAGCAGTTCTTC. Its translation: CASSTPPPSGSDEQFF. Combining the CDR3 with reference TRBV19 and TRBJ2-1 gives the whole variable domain DGGITQSPKYLFRKEGQNVTLSCEQNLNHDAMYWYRQDPGQGLRLIYYSQIVNDFQKGDIAEGYSVSREKKESFPLTVTSAQKNPTAFYLCASSTPPPSGSDEQFFGPGTRLTVL.

CDR3: CASSPAGQGISYGYTF. CDR3 sequence (DNA): TGCGCCAGCAGCCCCGCCGGCCAGGGGATTAGCTATGGCTACACCTTC. The gene calls are TRBV4-1 and TRBJ1-2; D perhaps matches TRBD1 (6 bases). The CDR3 is made up of 16 amino acids. Germline lookup yields CDR1 MGHRA and CDR2 YSYEKL. Trimming stripped 4 bases from V and 4 bases from J, with 19 bases between.

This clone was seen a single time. CDR3 sequence (DNA): TGTGCCAGCAGTTTACGGAGACAGGGCTTAGCTAATGAAAAACTGTTTTTT. This translates into CASSLRRQGLANEKLFF. The rearrangement uses TRBV27 and TRBJ1-4, with 7 positions matching TRBD1. This CDR3 spans 17 amino acids. J gave up 3 bases and V 2 bases, and 9 bases lay outside the gene matches. Per the germline V gene, CDR1 is MNHEY and CDR2 is SMNVEV (reference sequence). Full variable domain (remainder filled in from reference TRBV27 and TRBJ1-4): EAQVTQNPRYLITVTGKKLTVTCSQNMNHEYMSWYRQDPGLGLRQIYYSMNVEVTDKGDVPEGYKVSRKEKRNFPLILESPSPNQTSLYFCASSLRRQGLANEKLFFGSGTQLSVL.

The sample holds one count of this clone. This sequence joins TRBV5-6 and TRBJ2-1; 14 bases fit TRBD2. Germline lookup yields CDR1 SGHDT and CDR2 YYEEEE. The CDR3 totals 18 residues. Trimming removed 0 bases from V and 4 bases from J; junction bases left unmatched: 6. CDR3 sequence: CASSLVVTSGGVYNEQFF. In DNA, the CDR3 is TGTGCCAGCAGCTTGGTGGTGACTAGCGGGGGGGTTTACAATGAGCAGTTCTTC.

CDR3 region: CASSLTTQGLYEQYF. As DNA, the CDR3 is TGCGCCAGCAGCTTGACGACACAGGGCCTCTACGAGCAGTACTTC. V and J are TRBV5-1 and TRBJ2-7, with a possible D match to TRBD1 (6 bases). The CDR3 covers 15 residues. CDR1 is SGHRS, CDR2 YFSETQ, per germline. V was cut by 1 base and J by 3 bases, with 14 bases left in between.

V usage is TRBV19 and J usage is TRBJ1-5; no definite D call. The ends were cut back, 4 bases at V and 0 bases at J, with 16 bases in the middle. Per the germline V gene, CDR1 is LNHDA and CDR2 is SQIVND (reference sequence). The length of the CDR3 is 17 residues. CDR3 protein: CASSTIGGAGSNQPQHF. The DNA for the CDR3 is TGTGCCAGTAGTACAATCGGCGGCGCTGGTAGCAATCAGCCCCAGCATTTT.

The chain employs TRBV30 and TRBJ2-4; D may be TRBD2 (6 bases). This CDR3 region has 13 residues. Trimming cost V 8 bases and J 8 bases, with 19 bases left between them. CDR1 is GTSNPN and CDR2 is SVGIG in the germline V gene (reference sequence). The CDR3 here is CAGWGVRQDIQYF. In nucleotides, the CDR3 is TGTGCCGGGTGGGGGGTCAGGCAGGACATTCAGTACTTC. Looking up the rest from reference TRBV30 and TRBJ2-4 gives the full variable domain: SQTIHQWPATLVQPVGSPLSLECTVEGTSNPNLYWYRQAAGRGLQLLFYSVGIGQISSEVPQNLSASRPQDRQFILSSKKLLLSDSGFYLCAGWGVRQDIQYFGAGTRLSVL.

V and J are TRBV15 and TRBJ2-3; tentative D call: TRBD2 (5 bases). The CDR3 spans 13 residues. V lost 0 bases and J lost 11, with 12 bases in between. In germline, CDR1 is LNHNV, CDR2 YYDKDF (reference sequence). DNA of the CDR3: TGTGCCACCAGCAGAGATAGGGATCGGGAGCAGTATTTT. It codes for CATSRDRDREQYF.

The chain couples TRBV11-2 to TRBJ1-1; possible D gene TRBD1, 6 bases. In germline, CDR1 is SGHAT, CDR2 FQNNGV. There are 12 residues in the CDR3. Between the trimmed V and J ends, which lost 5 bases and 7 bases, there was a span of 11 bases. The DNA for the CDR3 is TGTGCCAGCAGCCAACAGGGCTTTGAAGCTTTCTTT. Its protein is CASSQQGFEAFF. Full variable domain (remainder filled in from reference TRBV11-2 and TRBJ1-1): EAGVAQSPRYKIIEKRQSVAFWCNPISGHATLYWYQQILGQGPKLLIQFQNNGVVDDSQLPKDRFSAERLKGVDSTLKIQPAKLEDSAVYLCASSQQGFEAFFGQGTRLTVV.

The CDR3 DNA reads TGTGCCAGCAGCCGCCGGGAGGGGGCTAACGAGCAGTACTTC. It specifies CASSRREGANEQYF. The chain couples TRBV14 to TRBJ2-7, with TRBD2 as a possible D gene (8 bases). V lost 4 bases and J 5 bases, leaving 15 bases between the germline ends. CDR1 and CDR2 from the germline V gene are SGHDN and FVKESK. The length of the CDR3 is 14 residues.

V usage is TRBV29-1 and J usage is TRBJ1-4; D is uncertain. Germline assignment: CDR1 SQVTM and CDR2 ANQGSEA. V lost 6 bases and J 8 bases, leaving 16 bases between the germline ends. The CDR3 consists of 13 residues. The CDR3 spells CSVGGGPAEKLFF. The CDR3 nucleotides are TGCAGCGTCGGCGGCGGGCCCGCGGAAAAACTGTTTTTT.

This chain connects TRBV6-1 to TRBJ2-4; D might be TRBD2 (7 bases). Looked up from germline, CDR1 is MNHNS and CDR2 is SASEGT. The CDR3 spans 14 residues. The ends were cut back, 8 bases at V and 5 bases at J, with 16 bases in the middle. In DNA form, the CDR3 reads TGTGCCAGCCTGAGGGGGGGGCAGGAAAACATTCAGTACTTC. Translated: CASLRGGQENIQYF.

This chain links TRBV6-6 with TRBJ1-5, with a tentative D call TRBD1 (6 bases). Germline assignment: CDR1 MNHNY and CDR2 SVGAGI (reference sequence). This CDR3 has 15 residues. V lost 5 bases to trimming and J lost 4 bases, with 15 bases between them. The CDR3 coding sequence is TGTGCCAGCAGTCCTACCGCGACAGGAAATCAGCCCCAGCATTTT. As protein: CASSPTATGNQPQHF.

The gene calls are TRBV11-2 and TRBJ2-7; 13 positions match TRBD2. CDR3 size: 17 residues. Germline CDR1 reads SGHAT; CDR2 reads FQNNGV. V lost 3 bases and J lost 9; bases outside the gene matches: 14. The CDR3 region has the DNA TGTGCCAGCAGCTTTCCCACTAGCGGGGGGGCCAGCCCCGGGCAGTACTTC. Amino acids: CASSFPTSGGASPGQYF.

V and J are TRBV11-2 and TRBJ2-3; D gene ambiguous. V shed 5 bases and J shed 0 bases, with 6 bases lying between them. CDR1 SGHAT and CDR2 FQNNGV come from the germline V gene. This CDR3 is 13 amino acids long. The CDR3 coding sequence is TGTGCCAGCAGCGGCCCTAGCACAGATACGCAGTATTTT. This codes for CASSGPSTDTQYF.

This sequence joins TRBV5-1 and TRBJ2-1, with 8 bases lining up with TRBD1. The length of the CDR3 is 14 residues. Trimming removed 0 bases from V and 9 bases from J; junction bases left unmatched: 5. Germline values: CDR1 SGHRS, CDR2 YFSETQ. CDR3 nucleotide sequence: TGCGCCAGCAGCTTGGGGACAGGGCTTGGTGAGCAGTTCTTC. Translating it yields CASSLGTGLGEQFF. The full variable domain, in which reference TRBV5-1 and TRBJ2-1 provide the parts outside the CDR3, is KAGVTQTPRYLIKTRGQQVTLSCSPISGHRSVSWYQQTPGQGLQFLFEYFSETQRNKGNFPGRFSGRQFSNSRSEMNVSTLELGDSALYLCASSLGTGLGEQFFGPGTRLTVL.

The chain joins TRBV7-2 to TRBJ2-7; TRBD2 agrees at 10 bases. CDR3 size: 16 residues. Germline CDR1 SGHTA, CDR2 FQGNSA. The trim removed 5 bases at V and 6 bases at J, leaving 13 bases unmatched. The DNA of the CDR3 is TGTGCCAGCAGCGTTACGATAGCGGGAGGTGGATCCGAGCAGTACTTC. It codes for CASSVTIAGGGSEQYF. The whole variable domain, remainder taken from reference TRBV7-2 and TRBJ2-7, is GAGVSQSPSNKVTEKGKDVELRCDPISGHTALYWYRQSLGQGLEFLIYFQGNSAPDKSGLPSDRFSAERTGGSVSTLTIQRTQQEDSAVYLCASSVTIAGGGSEQYFGPGTRLTVT.

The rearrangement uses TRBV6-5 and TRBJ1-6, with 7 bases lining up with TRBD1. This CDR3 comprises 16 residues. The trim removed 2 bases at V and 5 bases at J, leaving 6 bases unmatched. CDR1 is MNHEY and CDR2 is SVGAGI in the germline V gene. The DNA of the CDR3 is TGTGCCAGCAGTTACGCGGGGACAGCGGATAATTCACCCCTCCACTTT. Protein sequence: CASSYAGTADNSPLHF.

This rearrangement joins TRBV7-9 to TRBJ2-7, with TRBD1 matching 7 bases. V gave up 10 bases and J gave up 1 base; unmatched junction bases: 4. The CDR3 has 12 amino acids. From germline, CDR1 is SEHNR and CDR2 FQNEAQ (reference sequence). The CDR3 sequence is CATETGSYEQYF. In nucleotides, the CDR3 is TGTGCCACAGAGACAGGGTCCTACGAGCAGTACTTC.

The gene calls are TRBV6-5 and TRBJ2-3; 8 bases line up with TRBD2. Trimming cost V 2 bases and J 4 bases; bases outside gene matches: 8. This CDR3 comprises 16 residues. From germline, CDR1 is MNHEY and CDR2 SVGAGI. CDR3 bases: TGTGCCAGCAGTTACAGCAGCGGGAGTGGCGCAGATACGCAGTATTTT. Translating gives CASSYSSGSGADTQYF.

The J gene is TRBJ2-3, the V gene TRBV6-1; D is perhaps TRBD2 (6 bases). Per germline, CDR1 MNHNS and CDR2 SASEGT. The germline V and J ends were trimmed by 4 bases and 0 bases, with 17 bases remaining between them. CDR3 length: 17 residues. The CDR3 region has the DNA TGTGCCAGCAGTGGGGGTGTCGGGGGACCTAGCACAGATACGCAGTATTTT. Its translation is CASSGGVGGPSTDTQYF.

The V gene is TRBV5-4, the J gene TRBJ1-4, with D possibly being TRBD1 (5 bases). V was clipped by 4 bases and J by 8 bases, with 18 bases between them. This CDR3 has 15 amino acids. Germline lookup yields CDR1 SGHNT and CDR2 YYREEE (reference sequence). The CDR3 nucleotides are TGTGCCAGCAGCGCTTCTAGGCAGGGAAGAGAAAAACTGTTTTTT. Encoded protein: CASSASRQGREKLFF.